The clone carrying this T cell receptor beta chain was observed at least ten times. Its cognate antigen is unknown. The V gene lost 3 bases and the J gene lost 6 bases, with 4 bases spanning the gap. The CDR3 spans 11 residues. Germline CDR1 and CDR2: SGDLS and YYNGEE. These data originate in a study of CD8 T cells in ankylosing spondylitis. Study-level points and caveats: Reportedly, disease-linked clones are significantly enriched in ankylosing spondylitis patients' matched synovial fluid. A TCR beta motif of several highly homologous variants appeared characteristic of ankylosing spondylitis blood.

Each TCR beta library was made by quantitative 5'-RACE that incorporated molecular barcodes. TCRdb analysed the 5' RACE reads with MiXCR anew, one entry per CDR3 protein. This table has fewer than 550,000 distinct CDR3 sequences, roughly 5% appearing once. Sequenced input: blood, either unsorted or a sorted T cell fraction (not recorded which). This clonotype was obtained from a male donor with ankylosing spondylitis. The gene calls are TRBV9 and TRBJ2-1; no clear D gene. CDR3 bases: TGTGCCAGCAGCGGACCCAATGAGCAGTTCTTC. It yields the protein CASSGPNEQFF.